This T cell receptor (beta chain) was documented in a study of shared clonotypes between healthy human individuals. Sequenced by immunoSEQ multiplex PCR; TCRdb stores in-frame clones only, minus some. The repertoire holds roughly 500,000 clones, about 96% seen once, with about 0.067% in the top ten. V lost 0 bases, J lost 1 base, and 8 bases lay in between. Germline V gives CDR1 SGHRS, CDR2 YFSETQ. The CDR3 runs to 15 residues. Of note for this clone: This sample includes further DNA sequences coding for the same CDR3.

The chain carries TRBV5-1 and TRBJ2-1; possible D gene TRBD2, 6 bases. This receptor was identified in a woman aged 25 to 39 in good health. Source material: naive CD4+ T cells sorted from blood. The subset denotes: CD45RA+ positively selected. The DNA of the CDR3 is TGCGCCAGCAGCTTGGGCGGGATATCCTACAATGAGCAGTTCTTC. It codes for CASSLGGISYNEQFF.